The 24 T cell receptor beta chains below were found in one sample sequenced in a study of cytomegalovirus exposure and HLA in healthy donors. The PCR employed 60 Vbeta primers together with 13 Jbeta primers. Here immunoSEQ multiplex PCR was the method, and the copy in TCRdb shows in-frame clones only, minus some. The sample records about 55,000 clones, more than 75% being singletons. The material sequenced was PBMCs. The receptors come from a female donor in good health and CMV-seronegative.

The chain carries TRBV7-9 and TRBJ2-5, with 8 bases lining up with TRBD1. After removal of 5 bases from V and 3 bases from J, the junction contained 5 bases not matched to a gene. The CDR3 consists of 14 residues. CDR1 and CDR2 (germline): SEHNR, FQNEAQ (reference sequence). The CDR3 here is CASSRQGWEETQYF. The CDR3 bases are TGTGCCAGCAGCCGACAGGGGTGGGAAGAGACCCAGTACTTC. The full variable domain, its missing parts supplied by reference TRBV7-9 and TRBJ2-5, is DTGVSQNPRHKITKRGQNVTFRCDPISEHNRLYWYRQTLGQGPEFLTYFQNEAQLEKSRLLSDRFSAERPKGSFSTLEIQRTEQGDSAMYLCASSRQGWEETQYFGPGTRLLVL.

The rearrangement uses TRBV14 and TRBJ1-2; 7 nucleotides align to TRBD1. This CDR3 has 19 amino acids. CDR1 is SGHDN and CDR2 is FVKESK in the germline V gene. V was clipped by 0 bases and J by 2 bases; unmatched bases: 15. CDR3 amino acids: CASSQDYVDRNRGNYGYTF. The CDR3, as DNA: TGTGCCAGCAGCCAAGATTACGTCGATAGGAACAGGGGAAACTATGGCTACACCTTC.

The chain carries TRBV2 and TRBJ1-5; D unclear. The V gene lost 8 bases and the J gene lost 3 bases, with 17 bases spanning the gap. Germline V gene lookup returns CDR1 SNHLY and CDR2 FYNNEI. This CDR3 has 15 amino acids. CDR3 bases: TGTGCCAGCTCTAGATCGGCAGCGGCCAATCAGCCCCAGCATTTT. Translated, it gives CASSRSAAANQPQHF. Looking up the rest from reference TRBV2 and TRBJ1-5 gives the full variable domain: EPEVTQTPSHQVTQMGQEVILRCVPISNHLYFYWYRQILGQKVEFLVSFYNNEISEKSEIFDDQFSVERPDGSNFTLKIRSTKLEDSAMYFCASSRSAAANQPQHFGDGTRLSIL.

The chain joins TRBV19 to TRBJ2-5, with D possibly TRBD1 on 6 matching bases. CDR3 length equals 11 residues. CDR1 LNHDA and CDR2 SQIVND come from the germline V gene (reference sequence). V was clipped by 11 bases and J by 5 bases, with 12 bases between them. CDR3 sequence reads: CAVPQGETQYF. DNA of the CDR3: TGTGCCGTCCCCCAGGGGGAGACCCAGTACTTC.

The J gene is TRBJ1-2, the V gene TRBV19, with D possibly TRBD1 on 6 matching bases. The CDR3 runs to 15 residues. V was pared by 5 bases and J by 2 bases, with 15 bases between. Germline V lookup: CDR1 LNHDA, CDR2 SQIVND (reference sequence). The CDR3 region is CASSDHGTPNYGYTF. The CDR3 region has the DNA TGTGCCAGTAGTGATCACGGGACACCGAACTATGGCTACACCTTC.

The rearrangement links TRBV5-1 to TRBJ2-2; 7 nucleotides match TRBD1. The CDR3 runs 15 residues. Germline CDR1 and CDR2: SGHRS and YFSETQ. The V gene end was trimmed by 5 bases and the J gene end by 4 bases; junction bases not matched to a gene: 8. Here the CDR3 reads CASRARDSPTGELFF. The DNA for the CDR3 is TGCGCCAGCAGGGCTCGGGACAGCCCCACCGGGGAGCTGTTTTTT.

The chain uses TRBV5-8 and TRBJ1-3; D ambiguous. Germline loops: CDR1 SGHTS, CDR2 YDEGEE. Trimming cost V 0 bases and J 2 bases, with 6 bases left between them. This CDR3 comprises 14 residues. CDR3 coding DNA: TGTGCCAGCAGCTTGGTGAGGACTGGAAACACCATATATTTT. This codes for CASSLVRTGNTIYF. Based on the CDR3 plus reference TRBV5-8 and TRBJ1-3, the full variable domain is EAGVTQSPTHLIKTRGQQATLRCSPISGHTSVYWYQQALGLGLQFLLWYDEGEERNRGNFPPRFSGRQFPNYSSELNVNALELEDSALYLCASSLVRTGNTIYFGEGSWLTVV.

V and J are TRBV20-1 and TRBJ1-2, with D maybe TRBD1 (5 bases). Trimming left V 6 bases short and J 4 bases short, with 9 bases between. The CDR3 loop spans 11 amino acids. Germline V gene sequence: CDR1 DFQATT, CDR2 SNEGSKA (reference sequence). CDR3 residues: CSAGGGYGYTF. The CDR3 DNA sequence: TGCAGTGCGGGGGGAGGCTATGGCTACACCTTC.

The V call is TRBV25-1, the J call TRBJ2-5; D not certain. Germline-derived CDR1 and CDR2 are MGHDK and SYGVNS. Between the trimmed V and J ends, which lost 6 bases and 5 bases, there was a span of 4 bases. The CDR3 spans 10 residues. DNA for the CDR3: TGTGCCAGCAGAAGCGAGACCCAGTACTTC. This gives the protein CASRSETQYF.

This clone was seen more than once but under ten times. The V and J genes are TRBV6-5 and TRBJ1-5; 7 bases map to TRBD1. This CDR3 has 13 residues. V was clipped by 6 bases and J by 3 bases; unmatched bases: 2. Germline V gene sequence: CDR1 MNHEY, CDR2 SVGAGI. The CDR3: CASRTGNNQPQHF. CDR3 in DNA: TGTGCCAGCAGGACAGGGAACAATCAGCCCCAGCATTTT.

The sample holds a few counts of this clone. This rearrangement joins TRBV5-1 to TRBJ2-1; maybe TRBD2 (6 bases). The germline V and J ends were trimmed by 0 bases and 0 bases, with 10 bases remaining between them. The CDR3 is 16 amino acids. Germline CDR1 is SGHRS and CDR2 is YFSETQ. CDR3 residues: CASSLGLASSYNEQFF. In nucleotides, the CDR3 is TGCGCCAGCAGCTTGGGGCTAGCGAGCTCCTACAATGAGCAGTTCTTC.

This clone was observed once. This chain links TRBV7-8 with TRBJ1-1; TRBD1 matches at 7 bases. Per germline, CDR1 SGHVS and CDR2 FQNEAQ. The V and J ends lost 5 bases and 7 bases, in that order; junction bases with no gene match: 16. This CDR3 is built from 16 residues. The DNA for the CDR3 is TGTGCCAGCAGCCCAGCCCCTTTACAGGGGTTGAATGAAGCTTTCTTT. It yields the protein CASSPAPLQGLNEAFF.

The V and J genes are TRBV5-1 and TRBJ1-1; a weak D match, TRBD1 (5 bases). The CDR3 is made up of 16 amino acids. CDR1 SGHRS and CDR2 YFSETQ come from the germline V gene. Trimming cost V 1 base and J 0 bases, with 13 bases left between them. CDR3 nucleotide sequence: TGCGCCAGCAGCTTGAATGTGGGGCAGCTGAACACTGAAGCTTTCTTT. This translates into CASSLNVGQLNTEAFF.

The chain joins TRBV10-3 to TRBJ2-4, with 8 nucleotides matching TRBD1. The V gene end was trimmed by 6 bases and the J gene end by 0 bases; junction bases not matched to a gene: 7. This CDR3 comprises 16 residues. Germline loops: CDR1 ENHRY, CDR2 SYGVKD. The CDR3 DNA reads as TGTGCCATCAGACCCGGACAGGGACTAGCCAAAAACATTCAGTACTTC. Amino acids: CAIRPGQGLAKNIQYF.

The chain carries TRBV29-1 and TRBJ2-7, with D perhaps matching TRBD2 (7 bases). The CDR3 is 12 residues long. Germline CDR1 reads SQVTM; CDR2 reads ANQGSEA. V gave up 3 bases and J gave up 6 bases, with 12 bases separating them. This chain's CDR3 is CSVEGRGTEQYF. CDR3 DNA sequence: TGCAGCGTTGAGGGGAGGGGGACCGAGCAGTACTTC.

A remark on this clone: The CDR3 carries no conserved terminal phenylalanine or tryptophan, so it likely arises from a read error. The chain has TRBV7-9 and TRBJ1-2; D call uncertain. This CDR3 has 14 residues. Looked up from germline, CDR1 is SEHNR and CDR2 is FQNEAQ (reference sequence). V lost 0 bases and J 0 bases, leaving 5 bases between the germline ends. The CDR3 spells CASSLAGTNYGYTL. In DNA, the CDR3 is TGTGCCAGCAGCTTAGCAGGAACTAACTATGGCTACACCCTC.

The V and J genes are TRBV7-3 and TRBJ2-2; 9 bases map to TRBD1. CDR1 is SGHTA and CDR2 is FQGTGA in the germline V gene. Trimming at V came to 4 bases and at J to 3 bases, leaving 9 bases not matched to a gene. The CDR3 spans 17 residues. As DNA, the CDR3 is TGTGCCAGCAGCTCAACCAGACAGGGGGTGGACACCGGGGAGCTGTTTTTT. It codes for CASSSTRQGVDTGELFF.

This rearrangement joins TRBV25-1 to TRBJ2-2; D possibly corresponds to TRBD1 (6 bases). The CDR3 extends over 15 amino acids. V lost 7 bases to trimming and J lost 1 base, with 13 bases between them. Germline V gives CDR1 MGHDK, CDR2 SYGVNS. The chain's CDR3 is CASTETGKNTGELFF. The CDR3 DNA reads TGTGCCAGCACCGAAACAGGGAAGAACACCGGGGAGCTGTTTTTT.

This clone came up once. This rearrangement joins TRBV5-6 to TRBJ2-7; a possible D gene is TRBD2 (7 bases). V dropped 4 bases and J dropped 6 bases, with 23 bases sitting between them. The CDR3 is 16 residues long. CDR1 and CDR2 from the germline V gene are SGHDT and YYEEEE. As DNA, the CDR3 is TGTGCCAGCAGCCCATCTGGGGGGGGCCGAGTGAGCGAGCAGTACGTC. Its translation: CASSPSGGGRVSEQYV.

J is TRBJ1-2 and V is TRBV2; D ambiguous. This CDR3 has 14 amino acids. Germline lookup yields CDR1 SNHLY and CDR2 FYNNEI. V was pared by 6 bases and J by 6 bases, with 17 bases between. The CDR3: CASSEPGEGDGYTF. In nucleotides, the CDR3 is TGTGCCAGCAGCGAACCCGGGGAGGGCGATGGCTACACCTTC.

J is TRBJ1-2 and V is TRBV7-3, with 7 bases aligning to TRBD1. This CDR3 spans 13 amino acids. V dropped 5 bases and J dropped 5; count of bases not matched to a gene: 5. CDR1 SGHTA and CDR2 FQGTGA come from the germline V gene. The CDR3 here is CASSLGTDYGYTF. As DNA, the CDR3 is TGTGCCAGCAGCCTCGGGACAGATTATGGCTACACCTTC.

This sequence joins TRBV5-4 and TRBJ1-1; 7 bases match TRBD1. Germline-derived CDR1 and CDR2 are SGHNT and YYREEE (reference sequence). The CDR3 has 15 residues. V lost 5 bases and J lost 0; bases outside the gene matches: 7. CDR3 in DNA: TGTGCCAGCAGTTCCGGGACAGCAATGAACACTGAAGCTTTCTTT. Translating gives CASSSGTAMNTEAFF.

This chain joins TRBV5-1 and TRBJ1-1; D is unresolved. The V and J ends lost 4 bases and 6 bases respectively, with 16 bases between them. The CDR3 covers 14 residues. Germline V gene lookup returns CDR1 SGHRS and CDR2 YFSETQ. CDR3 nucleotides: TGCGCCAGCAGCGCATCAGAGGGTTACGCTGAAGCTTTCTTT. Amino acids: CASSASEGYAEAFF.

This clone was found once. The rearrangement uses TRBV28 and TRBJ1-5; weak D call: TRBD1 (5 bases). The CDR3 consists of 12 residues. Germline V lookup: CDR1 MDHEN, CDR2 SYDVKM. The germline V and J ends were trimmed by 7 bases and 5 bases, with 9 bases remaining between them. The CDR3 region has the DNA TGTGCCAGCACGACAGAACATCAGCCCCAGCATTTT. Protein sequence: CASTTEHQPQHF. Drawing the rest from reference TRBV28 and TRBJ1-5, the complete variable domain is DVKVTQSSRYLVKRTGEKVFLECVQDMDHENMFWYRQDPGLGLRLIYFSYDVKMKEKGDIPEGYSVSREKKERFSLILESASTNQTSMYLCASTTEHQPQHFGDGTRLSIL.